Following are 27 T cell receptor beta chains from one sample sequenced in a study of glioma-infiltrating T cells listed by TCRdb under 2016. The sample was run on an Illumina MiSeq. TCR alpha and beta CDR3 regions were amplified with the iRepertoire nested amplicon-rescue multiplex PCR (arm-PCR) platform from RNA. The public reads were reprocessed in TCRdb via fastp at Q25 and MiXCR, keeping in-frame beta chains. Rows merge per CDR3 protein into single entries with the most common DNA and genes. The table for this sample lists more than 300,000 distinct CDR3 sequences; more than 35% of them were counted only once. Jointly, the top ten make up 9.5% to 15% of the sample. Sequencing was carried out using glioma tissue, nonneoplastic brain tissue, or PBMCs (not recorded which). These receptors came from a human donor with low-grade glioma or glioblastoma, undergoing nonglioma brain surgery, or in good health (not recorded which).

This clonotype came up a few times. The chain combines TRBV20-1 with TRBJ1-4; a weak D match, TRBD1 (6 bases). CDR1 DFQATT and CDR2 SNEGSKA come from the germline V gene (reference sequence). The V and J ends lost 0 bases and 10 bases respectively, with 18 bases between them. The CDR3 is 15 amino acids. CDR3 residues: CSARDFGREGGKLFF. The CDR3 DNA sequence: TGCAGTGCTAGAGATTTTGGCCGGGAAGGGGGAAAACTGTTTTTT.

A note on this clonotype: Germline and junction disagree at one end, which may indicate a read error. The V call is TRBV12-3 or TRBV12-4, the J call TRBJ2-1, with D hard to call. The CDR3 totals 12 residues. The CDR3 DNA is TGTGCCAGTAGTTTCAGTCCCAATGAGCAGTTCTTC. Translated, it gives CASSFSPNEQFF.

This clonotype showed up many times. CDR3 protein: CASSYRDTGELFF. The CDR3 bases are TGTGCCAGCAGCTACAGGGACACCGGGGAGCTGTTTTTT. The V and J genes are TRBV6-2 or TRBV6-3 and TRBJ2-2, with a tentative D call TRBD1 (6 bases). This CDR3 has 13 residues. Germline V CDR1 and CDR2: MNHEY, SVGEGT. V was trimmed by 6 bases and J by 3 bases, leaving 8 bases between them.

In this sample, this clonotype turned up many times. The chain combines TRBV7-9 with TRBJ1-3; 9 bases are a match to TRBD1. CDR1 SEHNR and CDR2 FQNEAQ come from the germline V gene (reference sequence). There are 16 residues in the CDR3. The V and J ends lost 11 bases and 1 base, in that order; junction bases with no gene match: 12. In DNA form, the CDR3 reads TGTGCCGGCGGAGGGACAGGGATTCTTTCTGGAAACACCATATATTTT. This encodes CAGGGTGILSGNTIYF.

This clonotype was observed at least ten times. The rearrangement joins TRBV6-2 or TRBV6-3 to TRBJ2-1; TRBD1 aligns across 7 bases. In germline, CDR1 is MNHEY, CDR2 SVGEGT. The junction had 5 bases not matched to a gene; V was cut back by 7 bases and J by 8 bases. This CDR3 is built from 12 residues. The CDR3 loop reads CASTRQGHEQFF. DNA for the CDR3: TGTGCCAGCACCAGACAGGGACATGAGCAGTTCTTC.

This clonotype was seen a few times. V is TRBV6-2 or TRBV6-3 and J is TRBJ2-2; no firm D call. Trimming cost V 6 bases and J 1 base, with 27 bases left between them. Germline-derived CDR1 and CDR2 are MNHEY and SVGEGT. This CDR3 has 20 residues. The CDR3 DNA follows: TGTGCCAGCAGCATCACCCTCAGGTCGGGTCCCCCTTTGAACACCGGGGAGCTGTTTTTT. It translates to CASSITLRSGPPLNTGELFF.

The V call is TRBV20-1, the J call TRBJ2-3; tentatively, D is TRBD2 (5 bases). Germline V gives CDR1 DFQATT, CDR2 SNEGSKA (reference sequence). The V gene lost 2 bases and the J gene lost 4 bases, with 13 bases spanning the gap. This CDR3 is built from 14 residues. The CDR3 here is CSARKSLGADTQYF. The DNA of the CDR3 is TGCAGTGCTAGAAAATCGCTGGGAGCAGATACGCAGTATTTT.

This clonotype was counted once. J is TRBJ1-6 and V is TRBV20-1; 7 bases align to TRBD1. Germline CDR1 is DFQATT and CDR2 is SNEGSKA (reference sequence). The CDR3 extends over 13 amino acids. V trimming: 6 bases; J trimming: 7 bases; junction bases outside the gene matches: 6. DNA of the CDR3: TGCAGTGCCCCTGGACAGGCGAATTCACCCCTCCACTTT. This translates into CSAPGQANSPLHF.

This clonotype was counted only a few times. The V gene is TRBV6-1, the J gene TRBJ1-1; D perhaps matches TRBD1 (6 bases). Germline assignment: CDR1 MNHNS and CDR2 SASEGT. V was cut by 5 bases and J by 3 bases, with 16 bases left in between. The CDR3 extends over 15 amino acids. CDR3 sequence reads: CASSSETGYDTEAFF. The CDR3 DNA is TGTGCCAGCAGTTCCGAAACAGGGTATGACACTGAAGCTTTCTTT.

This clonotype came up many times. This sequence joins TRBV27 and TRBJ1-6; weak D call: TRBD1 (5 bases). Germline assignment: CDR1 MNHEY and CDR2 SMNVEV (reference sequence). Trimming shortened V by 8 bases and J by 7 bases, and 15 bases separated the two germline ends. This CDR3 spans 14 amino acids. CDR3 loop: CASSPGRANSPLHF. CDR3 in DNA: TGTGCCAGCTCCCCGGGACGGGCAAATTCACCCCTCCACTTT.

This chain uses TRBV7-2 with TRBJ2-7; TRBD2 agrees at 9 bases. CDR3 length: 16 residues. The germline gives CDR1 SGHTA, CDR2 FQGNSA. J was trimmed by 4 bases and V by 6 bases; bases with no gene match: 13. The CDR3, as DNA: TGTGCCAGCAGTCAATTCGGGAGCGGGAGGCATTACGAGCAGTACTTC. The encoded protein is CASSQFGSGRHYEQYF.

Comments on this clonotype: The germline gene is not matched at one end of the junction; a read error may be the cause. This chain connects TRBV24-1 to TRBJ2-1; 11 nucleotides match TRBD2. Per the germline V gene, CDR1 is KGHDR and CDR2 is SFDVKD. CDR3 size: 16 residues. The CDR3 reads CATSDGTSGWGNEQFF. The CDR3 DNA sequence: TGTGCCACCAGTGACGGGACTAGCGGCTGGGGCAATGAGCAGTTCTTT.

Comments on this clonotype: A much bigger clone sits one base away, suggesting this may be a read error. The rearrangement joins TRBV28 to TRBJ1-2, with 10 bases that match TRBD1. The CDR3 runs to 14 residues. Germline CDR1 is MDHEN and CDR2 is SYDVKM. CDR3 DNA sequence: TGTGCCAGAAGTTTCGACAGGGGGCTTTATGGCTACACCTTC. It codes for CARSFDRGLYGYTF.

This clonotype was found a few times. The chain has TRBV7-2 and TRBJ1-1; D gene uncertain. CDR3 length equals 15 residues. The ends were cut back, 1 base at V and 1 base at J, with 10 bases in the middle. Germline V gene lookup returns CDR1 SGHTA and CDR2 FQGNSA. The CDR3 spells CASSLGGITNTEAFF. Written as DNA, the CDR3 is TGTGCCAGCAGCTTAGGTGGGATTACGAACACTGAAGCTTTCTTT.

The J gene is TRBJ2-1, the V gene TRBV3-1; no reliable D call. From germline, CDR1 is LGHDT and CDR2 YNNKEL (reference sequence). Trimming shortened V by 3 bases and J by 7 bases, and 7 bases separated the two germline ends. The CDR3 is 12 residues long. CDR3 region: CASSHQENEQFF. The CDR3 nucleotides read TGTGCCAGCAGCCACCAGGAGAATGAGCAGTTCTTC.

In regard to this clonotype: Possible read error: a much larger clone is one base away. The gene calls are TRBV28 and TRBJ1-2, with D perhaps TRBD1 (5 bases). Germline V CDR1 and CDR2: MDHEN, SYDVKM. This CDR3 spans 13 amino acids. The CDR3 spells CASGLRQFYGYTF. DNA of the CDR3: TGTGCCAGCGGTTTAAGACAGTTCTATGGCTACACCTTC.

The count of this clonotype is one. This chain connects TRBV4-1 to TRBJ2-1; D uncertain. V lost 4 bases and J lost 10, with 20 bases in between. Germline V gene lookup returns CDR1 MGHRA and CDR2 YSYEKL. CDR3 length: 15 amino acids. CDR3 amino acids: CASSPGAWQTYEQFF. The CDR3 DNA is TGCGCCAGCAGCCCAGGAGCTTGGCAAACCTACGAGCAGTTCTTC.

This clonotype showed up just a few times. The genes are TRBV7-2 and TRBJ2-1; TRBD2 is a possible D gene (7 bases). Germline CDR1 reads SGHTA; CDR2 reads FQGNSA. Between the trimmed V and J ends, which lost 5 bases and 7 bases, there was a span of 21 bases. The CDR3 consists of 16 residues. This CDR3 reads CASSQRGALPWNEQFF. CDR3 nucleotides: TGTGCCAGCAGCCAACGGGGGGCACTGCCCTGGAATGAGCAGTTCTTC.

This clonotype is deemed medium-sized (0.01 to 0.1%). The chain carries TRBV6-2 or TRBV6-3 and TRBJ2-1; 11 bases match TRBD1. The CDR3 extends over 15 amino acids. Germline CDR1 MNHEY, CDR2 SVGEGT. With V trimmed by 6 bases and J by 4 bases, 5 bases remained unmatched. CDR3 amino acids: CASSSGTGGYNEQFF. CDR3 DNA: TGTGCCAGCAGCTCCGGGACAGGGGGGTACAATGAGCAGTTCTTC.

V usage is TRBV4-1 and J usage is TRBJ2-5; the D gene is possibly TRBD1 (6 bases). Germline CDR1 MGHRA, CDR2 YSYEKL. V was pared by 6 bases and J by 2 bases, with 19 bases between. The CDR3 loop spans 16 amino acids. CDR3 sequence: CASRKNPGDQQETQYF. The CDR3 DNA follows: TGCGCCAGCAGGAAGAACCCAGGGGATCAGCAAGAGACCCAGTACTTC.

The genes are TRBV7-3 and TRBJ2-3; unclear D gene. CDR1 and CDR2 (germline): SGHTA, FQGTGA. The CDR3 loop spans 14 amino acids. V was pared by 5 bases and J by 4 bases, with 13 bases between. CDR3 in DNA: TGTGCCAGCAGCCCTCAACCGAGCTCAGATACGCAGTATTTT. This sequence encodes CASSPQPSSDTQYF.

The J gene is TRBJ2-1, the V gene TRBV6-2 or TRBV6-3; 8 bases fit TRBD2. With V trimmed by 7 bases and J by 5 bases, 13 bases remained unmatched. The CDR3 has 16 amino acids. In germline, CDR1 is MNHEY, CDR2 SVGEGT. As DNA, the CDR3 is TGTGCCAGCACTAAAAGGGCTAGCGGGCCAGACAATGAGCAGTTCTTC. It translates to CASTKRASGPDNEQFF.

This CDR3 is CASSLYRVFPSSYNEQFF. The CDR3 DNA follows: TGTGCCAGTAGTCTGTACAGGGTCTTCCCCAGCTCCTACAATGAGCAGTTCTTC. The rearrangement uses TRBV19 and TRBJ2-1; D is possibly TRBD1 (6 bases). Germline CDR1 LNHDA, CDR2 SQIVND (reference sequence). With 5 bases removed from V and 0 bases from J, the gap between germline ends came to 20 bases. The CDR3 runs to 18 residues.

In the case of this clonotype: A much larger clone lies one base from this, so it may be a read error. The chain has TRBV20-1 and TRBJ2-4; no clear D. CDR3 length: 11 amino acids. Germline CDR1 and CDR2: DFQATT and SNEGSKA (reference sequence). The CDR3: CSAGDDNIQYF. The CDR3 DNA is TGCAGTGCTGGAGATGACAACATTCAGTACTTC.

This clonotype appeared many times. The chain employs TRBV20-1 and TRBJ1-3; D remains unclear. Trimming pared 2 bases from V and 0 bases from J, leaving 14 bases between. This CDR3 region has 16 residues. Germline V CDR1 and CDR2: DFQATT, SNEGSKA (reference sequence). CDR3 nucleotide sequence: TGCAGTGCTAGACCAATTGAGGGAAGCTCTGGAAACACCATATATTTT. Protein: CSARPIEGSSGNTIYF.

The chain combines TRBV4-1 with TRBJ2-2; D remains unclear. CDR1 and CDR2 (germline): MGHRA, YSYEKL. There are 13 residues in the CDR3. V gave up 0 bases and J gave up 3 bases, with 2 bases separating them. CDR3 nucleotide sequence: TGCGCCAGCAGCCAAGACTACACCGGGGAGCTGTTTTTT. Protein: CASSQDYTGELFF.

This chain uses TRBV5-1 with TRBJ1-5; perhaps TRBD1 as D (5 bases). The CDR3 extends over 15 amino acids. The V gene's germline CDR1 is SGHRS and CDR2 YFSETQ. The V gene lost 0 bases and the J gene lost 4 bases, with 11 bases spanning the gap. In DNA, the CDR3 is TGCGCCAGCAGCTTGGATGGGGCGGGAAATCAGCCCCAGCATTTT. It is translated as CASSLDGAGNQPQHF.